What follows are 21 T cell receptor beta chains derived from one specimen sequenced in a study of Ad26.COV2.S vaccination and SARS-CoV-2 variants listed by TCRdb under 2021. The treatment or condition label of this sample denotes: some 20 received Ad26.COV2.S at low or high dose, single or two shots; five or six received placebo; per-sample allocation not given. For vaccine and placebo recipients, the sequenced repertoires came from samples collected on day 63 after the first injection. Library prep was done by the immunoSEQ multiplex PCR assay. TCRdb's version of the immuneACCESS table is confined to in-frame rearrangements and falls short of the full clone set. An unresolved V gene accounts for under half of the shortfall where checked; the remainder is of unknown origin. This sample comprises about 350,000 clones, 88% of them detected only once. Around 5.8% of the sample lies in the top ten.

Sequenced here: peripheral blood, sampled in a trial of Ad26.COV2.S vaccine versus placebo. The receptor source for this set is a person between 18 and 60 years old who received the Ad26.COV2.S COVID-19 vaccine or a placebo.

The chain carries TRBV4-2 and TRBJ1-4; D not resolved. Germline V gene lookup returns CDR1 LGHNA and CDR2 YNFKEQ. The CDR3 runs 15 residues. Trimming left V 0 bases short and J 8 bases short, with 13 bases between. The DNA of the CDR3 is TGTGCCAGCAGCCAAGATTGGACGATAGGAGAAAAACTGTTTTTT. It codes for CASSQDWTIGEKLFF.

The V and J genes are TRBV28 and TRBJ1-3, with D possibly matching TRBD1 (5 bases). V was shortened by 2 bases and J by 7 bases, with 15 bases between the two germline ends. Per the germline V gene, CDR1 is MDHEN and CDR2 is SYDVKM. The CDR3 covers 15 residues. This chain's CDR3 is CASSLIGGGDNTIYF. As DNA, the CDR3 is TGTGCCAGCAGTTTAATAGGCGGGGGGGATAACACCATATATTTT. Drawing the rest from reference TRBV28 and TRBJ1-3, the complete variable domain is DVKVTQSSRYLVKRTGEKVFLECVQDMDHENMFWYRQDPGLGLRLIYFSYDVKMKEKGDIPEGYSVSREKKERFSLILESASTNQTSMYLCASSLIGGGDNTIYFGEGSWLTVV.

This sequence joins TRBV11-3 and TRBJ2-1; D possibly corresponds to TRBD2 (5 bases). The V gene's germline CDR1 is SGHNT and CDR2 YENEEA. The CDR3 covers 15 residues. V lost 4 bases and J lost 3, with 13 bases in between. The DNA of the CDR3 is TGTGCCAGCAGCTCCAAAGCGGTAGGCTACAATGAGCAGTTCTTC. Its protein product is CASSSKAVGYNEQFF.

The V and J genes are TRBV4-1 and TRBJ2-7; 7 bases agree with TRBD1. In germline, CDR1 is MGHRA, CDR2 YSYEKL. Trimming removed 0 bases from V and 5 bases from J; junction bases left unmatched: 7. This CDR3 contains 15 residues. The CDR3 spells CASSQEGHRGHEQYF. CDR3 nucleotide sequence: TGCGCCAGCAGCCAAGAGGGACACAGGGGCCACGAGCAGTACTTC.

V usage is TRBV6-2 or TRBV6-3 and J usage is TRBJ1-5; D is unresolved. The CDR3 is 17 residues long. CDR1 MNHEY and CDR2 SVGEGT come from the germline V gene. Trimming cost V 5 bases and J 2 bases, with 19 bases left between them. The CDR3 nucleotides read TGTGCCAGCAGTCCCCAGAGGGTTGGCGGGGGCAATCAGCCCCAGCATTTT. It yields the protein CASSPQRVGGGNQPQHF.

CDR3 sequence: CSVGDKRNQPQHF. The DNA of the CDR3 is TGCAGCGTTGGAGACAAACGCAATCAGCCCCAGCATTTT. This sequence joins TRBV29-1 and TRBJ1-5, with D unresolved. The CDR3 loop spans 13 amino acids. Trimming took off 4 bases at V and 2 bases at J, with 9 bases between the two ends. Germline loops: CDR1 SQVTM, CDR2 ANQGSEA. The full variable domain, rest sourced from reference TRBV29-1 and TRBJ1-5, is SAVISQKPSRDICQRGTSLTIQCQVDSQVTMMFWYRQQPGQSLTLIATANQGSEATYESGFVIDKFPISRPNLTFSTLTVSNMSPEDSSIYLCSVGDKRNQPQHFGDGTRLSIL.

The genes are TRBV11-3 and TRBJ2-5; tentative D call: TRBD1 (6 bases). The CDR3 loop spans 13 amino acids. V was cut by 4 bases and J by 3 bases, with 9 bases left in between. Per germline, CDR1 SGHNT and CDR2 YENEEA. CDR3 protein: CASSSRGEETQYF. Written as DNA, the CDR3 is TGTGCCAGCAGCTCCAGGGGAGAAGAGACCCAGTACTTC.

The chain is built from TRBV7-3 and TRBJ1-2, with D hard to call. V was trimmed by 5 bases and J by 2 bases, leaving 12 bases between them. Germline CDR1 reads SGHTA; CDR2 reads FQGTGA. The CDR3 has 14 residues. CDR3 residues: CASSPSGGNYGYTF. The CDR3 DNA is TGTGCCAGCAGCCCCTCGGGCGGGAACTATGGCTACACCTTC.

The chain combines TRBV19 with TRBJ1-5; 8 nucleotides match TRBD1. Germline lookup yields CDR1 LNHDA and CDR2 SQIVND (reference sequence). The CDR3 runs to 18 residues. With V trimmed by 7 bases and J by 2 bases, 16 bases remained unmatched. CDR3 sequence (DNA): TGTGCCAGTACTAAGGAGACAGGGGATATCATGCGCAATCAGCCCCAGCATTTT. It is translated as CASTKETGDIMRNQPQHF.

This clone was observed a single time. The chain recombines TRBV4-2 with TRBJ2-7; D is unresolved. The CDR3 has 12 residues. Per the germline V gene, CDR1 is LGHNA and CDR2 is YNFKEQ. V lost 1 base to trimming and J lost 6 bases, with 7 bases between them. The CDR3 sequence is CASSQVGIEQYF. The CDR3 DNA is TGTGCCAGCAGCCAAGTAGGGATCGAGCAGTACTTC.

The chain combines TRBV6-1 with TRBJ2-7; 7 nucleotides align to TRBD2. Losses at the gene ends were 2 bases for V and 2 bases for J; bases not matched to a gene: 6. From germline, CDR1 is MNHNS and CDR2 SASEGT. This CDR3 has 15 amino acids. CDR3 sequence (DNA): TGTGCCAGCAGTGAATCCCCGGGACTACCCTACGAGCAGTACTTC. Translated: CASSESPGLPYEQYF.

This clone showed up just a few times. The gene calls are TRBV5-1 and TRBJ2-7; D is uncertain. Germline values: CDR1 SGHRS, CDR2 YFSETQ. This CDR3 spans 14 amino acids. V lost 3 bases and J 7 bases, leaving 17 bases between the germline ends. CDR3 coding DNA: TGCGCCAGCAGCTCGTCCGGCACTCGAGGTGAGCAGTACTTC. Its translation: CASSSSGTRGEQYF.

The rearrangement links TRBV5-6 to TRBJ1-2, with D possibly matching TRBD1 (5 bases). CDR3 length: 14 amino acids. V was shortened by 0 bases and J by 6 bases, with 12 bases between the two germline ends. Germline CDR1 reads SGHDT; CDR2 reads YYEEEE. DNA of the CDR3: TGTGCCAGCAGCTTGGTAAATCAGGGTCATGGCTACACCTTC. Residues: CASSLVNQGHGYTF.

V and J are TRBV20-1 and TRBJ2-3; D is ambiguous. From germline, CDR1 is DFQATT and CDR2 SNEGSKA (reference sequence). The CDR3 spans 10 residues. V lost 4 bases and J lost 6, with 5 bases in between. The DNA for the CDR3 is TGCAGTGCTACCCGGGATACGCAGTATTTT. Its translation is CSATRDTQYF.

This clone was picked up a small number of times. The gene calls are TRBV10-3 and TRBJ2-7, with 7 bases matching TRBD1. V lost 2 bases and J lost 3; bases outside the gene matches: 4. The CDR3 has 14 amino acids. Germline assignment: CDR1 ENHRY and CDR2 SYGVKD. The CDR3 region has the DNA TGTGCCATCAGTGAGAACAGGGGTTTCTACGAGCAGTACTTC. Protein product: CAISENRGFYEQYF.

This clone was observed once. The chain joins TRBV10-1 to TRBJ1-5, with 7 bases identical to TRBD1. Germline V gives CDR1 WNHNN, CDR2 SYGVQD (reference sequence). The CDR3 runs 17 residues. V was clipped by 1 base and J by 0 bases; unmatched bases: 6. The CDR3 reads CASSEWGQNYSNQPQHF. The DNA of the CDR3 is TGCGCCAGCAGTGAGTGGGGACAGAACTATAGCAATCAGCCCCAGCATTTT.

This rearrangement joins TRBV7-2 to TRBJ1-2, with 7 nucleotides matching TRBD1. The CDR3 sequence is 13 residues long. Germline trimming cut 5 bases from V and 5 bases from J; bases unmatched to any gene: 5. CDR1 is SGHTA, CDR2 FQGNSA, per germline. CDR3 protein: CASSRGGMYGYTF. CDR3 bases: TGTGCCAGCAGCAGAGGGGGCATGTATGGCTACACCTTC. Complete variable domain (other parts from reference TRBV7-2 and TRBJ1-2): GAGVSQSPSNKVTEKGKDVELRCDPISGHTALYWYRQSLGQGLEFLIYFQGNSAPDKSGLPSDRFSAERTGGSVSTLTIQRTQQEDSAVYLCASSRGGMYGYTFGSGTRLTVV.

The rearrangement links TRBV6-5 to TRBJ2-7; tentatively, D is TRBD2 (5 bases). Germline V CDR1 and CDR2: MNHEY, SVGAGI. Deletions cut 6 bases from V and 7 bases from J, with 13 bases between. The CDR3 has 12 residues. The CDR3 nucleotides read TGTGCCAGCAGGTCCTCCCCGGGGGAGCAGTACTTC. Translated, it gives CASRSSPGEQYF.

This CDR3 is CASNRERWGNQPQHF. As DNA, the CDR3 is TGTGCCAGCAATCGGGAGAGGTGGGGAAATCAGCCCCAGCATTTT. The J gene is TRBJ1-5, the V gene TRBV2; D unclear. V lost 7 bases and J lost 4, with 17 bases in between. Per the germline V gene, CDR1 is SNHLY and CDR2 is FYNNEI. The CDR3 consists of 15 residues.

The chain carries TRBV7-2 and TRBJ1-6; TRBD1 might be the D (6 bases). Trimming cost V 0 bases and J 10 bases, with 10 bases left between them. The CDR3 is made up of 14 amino acids. In germline, CDR1 is SGHTA, CDR2 FQGNSA. This CDR3 is CASSLARGGSPLHF. The DNA of the CDR3 is TGTGCCAGCAGCTTAGCCAGGGGTGGGTCACCCCTCCACTTT.

The chain joins TRBV19 to TRBJ2-1; D unresolved. V was clipped by 4 bases and J by 5 bases, with 15 bases between them. Germline lookup yields CDR1 LNHDA and CDR2 SQIVND (reference sequence). The CDR3 runs to 15 residues. The CDR3 reads CASSTAPLPHNEQFF. CDR3 in DNA: TGTGCCAGTAGTACGGCCCCCCTGCCCCACAATGAGCAGTTCTTC.